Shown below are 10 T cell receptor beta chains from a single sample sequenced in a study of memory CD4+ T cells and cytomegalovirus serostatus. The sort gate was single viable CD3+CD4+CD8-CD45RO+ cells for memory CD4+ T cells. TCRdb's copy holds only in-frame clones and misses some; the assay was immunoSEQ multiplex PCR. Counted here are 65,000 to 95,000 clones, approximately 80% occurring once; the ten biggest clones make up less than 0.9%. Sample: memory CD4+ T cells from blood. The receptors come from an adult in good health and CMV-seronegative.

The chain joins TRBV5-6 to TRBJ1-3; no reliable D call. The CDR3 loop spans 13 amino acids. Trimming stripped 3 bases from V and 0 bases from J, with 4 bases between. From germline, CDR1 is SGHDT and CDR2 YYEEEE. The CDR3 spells CASSSLSGNTIYF. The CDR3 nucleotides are TGTGCCAGCAGCTCCCTCTCTGGAAACACCATATATTTT. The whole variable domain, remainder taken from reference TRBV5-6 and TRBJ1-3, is DAGVTQSPTHLIKTRGQQVTLRCSPKSGHDTVSWYQQALGQGPQFIFQYYEEEERQRGNFPDRFSGHQFPNYSSELNVNALLLGDSALYLCASSSLSGNTIYFGEGSWLTVV.

CDR3 sequence: CASSLASNQPQHF. DNA of the CDR3: TGTGCCAGCAGCTTAGCTAGCAATCAGCCCCAGCATTTT. This sequence joins TRBV7-2 and TRBJ1-5; D call uncertain. Germline assignment: CDR1 SGHTA and CDR2 FQGNSA. The V end was cut by 0 bases, the J end by 0 bases, with 0 bases between. This CDR3 is 13 amino acids long.

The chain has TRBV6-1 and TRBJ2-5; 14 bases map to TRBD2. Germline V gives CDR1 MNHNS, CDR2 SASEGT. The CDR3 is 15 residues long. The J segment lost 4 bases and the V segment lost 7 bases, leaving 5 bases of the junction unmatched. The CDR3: CASKTSGGAGETQYF. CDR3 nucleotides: TGTGCCAGCAAGACTAGCGGGGGGGCAGGAGAGACCCAGTACTTC.

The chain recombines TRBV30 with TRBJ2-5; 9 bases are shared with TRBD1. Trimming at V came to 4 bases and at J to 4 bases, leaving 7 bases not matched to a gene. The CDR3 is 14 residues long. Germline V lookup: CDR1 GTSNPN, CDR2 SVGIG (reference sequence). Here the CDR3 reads CAWTRGQGIETQYF. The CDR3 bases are TGTGCCTGGACCCGGGGACAGGGAATAGAGACCCAGTACTTC.

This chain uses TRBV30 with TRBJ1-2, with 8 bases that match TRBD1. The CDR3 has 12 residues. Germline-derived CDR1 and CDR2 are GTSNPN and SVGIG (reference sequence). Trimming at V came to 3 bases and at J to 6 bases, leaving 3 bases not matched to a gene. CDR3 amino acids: CAWRQGGNGYTF. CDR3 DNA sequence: TGTGCCTGGAGACAGGGGGGTAATGGCTACACCTTC.

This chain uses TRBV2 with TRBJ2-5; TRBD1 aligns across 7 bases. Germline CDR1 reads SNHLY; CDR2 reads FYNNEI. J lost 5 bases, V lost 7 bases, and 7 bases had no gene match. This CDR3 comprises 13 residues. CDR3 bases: TGTGCCAGCAATTTCGAGGGGGCGGAGACCCAGTACTTC. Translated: CASNFEGAETQYF.

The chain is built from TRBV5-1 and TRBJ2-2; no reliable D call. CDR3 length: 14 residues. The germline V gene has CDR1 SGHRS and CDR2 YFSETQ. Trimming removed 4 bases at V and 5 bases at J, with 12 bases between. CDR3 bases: TGCGCCAGCAGCGGTCCCGTAGGGACCGGGGAGCTGTTTTTT. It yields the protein CASSGPVGTGELFF. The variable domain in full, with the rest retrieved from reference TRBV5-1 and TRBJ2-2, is KAGVTQTPRYLIKTRGQQVTLSCSPISGHRSVSWYQQTPGQGLQFLFEYFSETQRNKGNFPGRFSGRQFSNSRSEMNVSTLELGDSALYLCASSGPVGTGELFFGEGSRLTVL.

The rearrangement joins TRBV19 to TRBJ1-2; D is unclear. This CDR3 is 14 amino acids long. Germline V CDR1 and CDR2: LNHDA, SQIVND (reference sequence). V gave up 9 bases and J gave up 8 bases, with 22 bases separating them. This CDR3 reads CASMEPFPSQGYTF. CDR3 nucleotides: TGTGCCAGCATGGAGCCCTTCCCCTCCCAAGGCTACACCTTC.

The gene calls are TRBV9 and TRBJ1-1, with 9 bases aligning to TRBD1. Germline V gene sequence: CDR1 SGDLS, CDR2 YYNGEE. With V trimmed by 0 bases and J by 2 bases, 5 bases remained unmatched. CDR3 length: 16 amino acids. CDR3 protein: CASSVVGDRDNTEAFF. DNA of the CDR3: TGTGCCAGCAGCGTAGTTGGGGACAGGGACAACACTGAAGCTTTCTTT. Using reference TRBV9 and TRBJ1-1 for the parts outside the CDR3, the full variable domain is DSGVTQTPKHLITATGQRVTLRCSPRSGDLSVYWYQQSLDQGLQFLIQYYNGEERAKGNILERFSAQQFPDLHSELNLSSLELGDSALYFCASSVVGDRDNTEAFFGQGTRLTVV.

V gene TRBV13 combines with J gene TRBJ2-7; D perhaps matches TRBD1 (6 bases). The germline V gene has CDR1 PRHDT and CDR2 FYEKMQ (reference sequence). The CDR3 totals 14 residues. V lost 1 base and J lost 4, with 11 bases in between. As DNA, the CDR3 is TGTGCCAGCAGCTTAGACAGGGTCGGTTACGAGCAGTACTTC. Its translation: CASSLDRVGYEQYF. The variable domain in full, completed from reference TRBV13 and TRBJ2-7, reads AAGVIQSPRHLIKEKRETATLKCYPIPRHDTVYWYQQGPGQDPQFLISFYEKMQSDKGSIPDRFSAQQFSDYHSELNMSSLELGDSALYFCASSLDRVGYEQYFGPGTRLTVT.